This is a list of T cell receptor beta chains from one sample in a study of beta chain features in type 1 diabetes. Libraries were prepared by immunoSEQ multiplex PCR; TCRdb keeps only in-frame clonotypes and omits some of them. The sample holds 640,000 or so clones, more than 12% seen once. Material: naive CD4+ T cells from blood. These receptors were collected from a man aged 18 to 30 with type 1 diabetes. CDR3s include the opening cysteine and the closing phenylalanine or tryptophan. A D gene is named only where the DNA matches it firmly. Expanded clones are given a class, and other clones once, few, many or no size at all.

.,TRBV6-5,.,TRBJ1-2,TGTGCCAGCAGTCGGGGGTTAATCTATGGCTACACCTTC,CASSRGLIYGYTF
few,TRBV7-2,TRBD2,TRBJ2-5,TGTGCCAGCAGCTTAAGTACCCTAGCGGGACAAGAGACCCAGTACTTC,CASSLSTLAGQETQYF
.,TRBV6-5,.,TRBJ2-7,TGTGCCAGCAGTAAACAGGGAGAAGGGACGGAGCAGTACTTC,CASSKQGEGTEQYF
.,TRBV7-2,.,TRBJ1-6,TGTGCCATCCAGAGAGCAGGGTTGAGCTCCTATAATTCACCCCTCCACTTT,CAIQRAGLSSYNSPLHF
few,TRBV18,.,TRBJ1-4,TGTGCCAGCTCCCCCGGGCTAAGAGCGGAAAAACTGTTTTTT,CASSPGLRAEKLFF
.,TRBV14,TRBD1,TRBJ1-1,TGTGCCAGCAGCCAAACTAGGACAGGGTCGCCCGAAGCTTTCTTT,CASSQTRTGSPEAFF
.,TRBV5-1,.,TRBJ1-5,TGCGCCAGCAGCGTGGGTAGCAATCAGCCCCAGCATTTT,CASSVGSNQPQHF
few,TRBV14,.,TRBJ2-1,TGTGCCAGCAGCCAAGATGCTGGGAGGAGGAGGAATGAGCAGTTCTTC,CASSQDAGRRRNEQFF
.,TRBV5-1,.,TRBJ1-1,TGCGCCAGCCGCCTCGACACCGACTCAAAAGCTTTCTTT,CASRLDTDSKAFF
few,TRBV19,.,TRBJ2-2,TGTGCCAGTAGTATAGATCTAACTGGGGAGCTGTTTTTT,CASSIDLTGELFF
.,TRBV7-2,TRBD1,TRBJ1-2,TGTGCCAGCAGCTCACGTTCAGGGGGGCTCTATGGCTACACCTTC,CASSSRSGGLYGYTF
few,TRBV9,TRBD2,TRBJ2-3,TGTGCCAGCAGCGTAGTCCCTATAGCGGGGGGGACAGATACGCAGTATTTT,CASSVVPIAGGTDTQYF
.,TRBV2,.,TRBJ2-7,TGTGCCAGCAGTTACGGAGATAGGCAGTACTTC,CASSYGDRQYF
few,TRBV6-5,TRBD1,TRBJ1-2,TGTGCCAGCACCCGGACAGGGGGCAACTATGGCTACACCTTC,CASTRTGGNYGYTF
.,TRBV29-1,.,TRBJ1-2,TGCAGCGTTCGACTTGACACGAATAACTATGGCTACACCTTC,CSVRLDTNNYGYTF
.,TRBV5-1,.,TRBJ2-1,TGCGCCAGCAGCACCATCGTCCCCAATGAGCAGTTCTTC,CASSTIVPNEQFF
.,TRBV7-9,.,TRBJ1-1,TGTGCCAGCAGCTTAGGGGGCAGCTTGAACACTGAAGCTTTCTTT,CASSLGGSLNTEAFF
.,TRBV6-5,TRBD2,TRBJ2-3,TGTGCCAGCAGCTATAGCGGGGCTAGCACAGATACGCAGTATTTT,CASSYSGASTDTQYF
few,TRBV5-4,.,TRBJ2-3,TGTGCCAGCAGCTCGACTACTAGCACAGATACGCAGTATTTT,CASSSTTSTDTQYF
.,TRBV9,TRBD2,TRBJ2-1,TGTGCCAGCAGCGGGGGGACTAGCGGGAGGATTAATGAGCAGTTCTTC,CASSGGTSGRINEQFF
few,TRBV19,TRBD1,TRBJ1-2,TGTGCCTGCAGGGGGCTCCCCGGCTACACCTTC,CACRGLPGYTF
.,TRBV29-1,TRBD1,TRBJ2-7,TGCAGCGTTGAAGCGGGACAGGTCGACGAGCAGTACTTC,CSVEAGQVDEQYF
.,TRBV4-1,.,TRBJ2-7,TGCGCCAGCAGCCGCGGACCCTACGAGCAGTACTTC,CASSRGPYEQYF